Listed below are T cell receptor beta chains from one sample, sequenced in a study of technical replicates of blood from a handful of donors. Repertoires were generated with immunoSEQ multiplex PCR, while TCRdb's copy carries only in-frame clones and drops some. The sample includes more than 65,000 clones, under 97% seen only once; the top ten take roughly 0.36%. Sequences were obtained from T cells isolated from PBMCs. The receptors come from a human donor in good health. Both conserved end residues are part of each CDR3. A D gene is named only where the DNA matches it firmly. Size values are once, few and many counts, or a class for expanded clones, and some rows have none.

d_call clone_size j_call v_call cdr3_nt cdr3_aa
TRBD1 NA TRBJ2-7 TRBV19 TGTGCCAGTACAGAGGGGGCCAGCGACGAGCAGTACTTC CASTEGASDEQYF
TRBD1 NA TRBJ1-2 TRBV25-1 TGTGCCAGCAGTGATACCCCAGGACAGGGGGACTATGGCTACACCTTC CASSDTPGQGDYGYTF
NA NA TRBJ1-2 TRBV4-1 TGCGCCAGCAGCCTCACCCCAGGGGCCTCCGGTTATGGCTACACCTTC CASSLTPGASGYGYTF
TRBD2 NA TRBJ2-1 TRBV18 TGTGCCAGCACCTTAGCGGGAGGGCCCTACAATGAGCAGTTCTTC CASTLAGGPYNEQFF
TRBD1 NA TRBJ1-3 TRBV7-7 TGTGCTAGCAGCCGAGGACAGGGAGCTGGAAACACCATATATTTT CASSRGQGAGNTIYF
NA NA TRBJ2-3 TRBV15 TGTGCCACCAGCTGGAATAGGGGGAGCACAGATACGCAGTATTTT CATSWNRGSTDTQYF
NA NA TRBJ2-2 TRBV7-2 TGTGCCAGCAAGGGGTTTACCTCCGGGGAGCTGTTTTTT CASKGFTSGELFF
NA once TRBJ1-1 TRBV7-9 TGTGCCAGCAGCTCGAATGCTTGGGGGGAAATGAACACTGAAGCTTTCTTT CASSSNAWGEMNTEAFF
TRBD2 NA TRBJ2-5 TRBV7-9 TGTGCCAGCAGCTTAGAGCTAGCGGGAGGGCCGCGGGAGACCCAGTACTTC CASSLELAGGPRETQYF
NA NA TRBJ2-7 TRBV4-1 TGCGCCAGCAGCCCCGCAGGGACCTACGAGCAGTACTTC CASSPAGTYEQYF
TRBD1 NA TRBJ2-7 TRBV6-6 TGTGCCAGCAGTGGCCGGGACAGGGCCTACGAGCAGTACTTC CASSGRDRAYEQYF
NA NA TRBJ1-2 TRBV21-1 TGTGCCAGCGCCAAAGCTAAGACAGGGGTACTCTATGGCTACACCTTC CASAKAKTGVLYGYTF
NA NA TRBJ2-2 TRBV23-1 TGCGCCAGCGATCCGGGACTTAACACCGGGGAGCTGTTTTTT CASDPGLNTGELFF
TRBD1 NA TRBJ2-1 TRBV5-6 TGTGCCAGCAGCTCCCGGGACAGGGGGCACAATGAGCAGTTCTTC CASSSRDRGHNEQFF
NA NA TRBJ2-3 TRBV7-7 TGTGCTAGCAGCGCTGGCGGGACCATCACAGATACGCAGTATTTT CASSAGGTITDTQYF
TRBD2 NA TRBJ2-3 TRBV19 TGTGCCAGTAGTGGAGGGACTAGCTTTTCGGGGCGCGATACGCAGTATTTT CASSGGTSFSGRDTQYF
TRBD2 NA TRBJ2-5 TRBV9 TGTGCCAGCAGCGTAGGACTAGCGGTTACAGAGACCCAGTACTTC CASSVGLAVTETQYF
NA NA TRBJ1-1 TRBV2 TGTGCCAGCTCTAGGGGTGTAAATACTGAAGCTTTCTTT CASSRGVNTEAFF
NA NA TRBJ2-7 TRBV19 TGTGCCAGTAGTATAGGCGGGATCGGCTCCTACGAGCAGTACTTC CASSIGGIGSYEQYF
TRBD2 NA TRBJ2-7 TRBV4-2 TGTGCCAGCAGCCAAGTAGGACTAGAGATCTACGAGCAGTACTTC CASSQVGLEIYEQYF
NA NA TRBJ2-1 TRBV7-9 TGTGCCAGCAGCTTCCGGGACTGGACCTACAATGAGCAGTTCTTC CASSFRDWTYNEQFF
TRBD1 once TRBJ1-1 TRBV6-5 TGTGCCAGCAGTTCGTACAGGGGCATGAACACTGAAGCTTTCTTT CASSSYRGMNTEAFF
TRBD2 NA TRBJ2-7 TRBV15 TGTGCCACCAGCGACATTTATAGCGGGAGATGGGACGAGCAGTACTTC CATSDIYSGRWDEQYF
TRBD1 once TRBJ2-1 TRBV6-1 TGTGCCAGCAGCCGGGACAGGGGGCGCAATGAGCAGTTCTTC CASSRDRGRNEQFF
TRBD1 NA TRBJ2-2 TRBV11-2 TGTGCCAGCAGCGCGAGGACAGGGCCGGTGGGAGGGGAGCTGTTTTTT CASSARTGPVGGELFF
NA once TRBJ2-7 TRBV4-1 TGCGCCAGCAGCCAAGATAACTACGAGCAGTACTTC CASSQDNYEQYF
TRBD1 NA TRBJ1-1 TRBV5-1 TGCGCCAGCAGCTTGAATTTACAGGGGGAAGCTTTCTTT CASSLNLQGEAFF
TRBD1 NA TRBJ1-2 TRBV19 TGTGCCAGTAGTACGCGACAGGGGCAGAACTATGGCTACACCTTC CASSTRQGQNYGYTF
NA NA TRBJ2-3 TRBV19 TGTGCCAGTAGTAGCGAGCAGGGGCGAGCTAGCACAGATACGCAGTATTTT CASSSEQGRASTDTQYF
TRBD2 once TRBJ2-7 TRBV6-6 TGTGCCAGCCAAAGAAGTGATACGGGAGGAGTAAACGAGCAGTACTTC CASQRSDTGGVNEQYF
NA NA TRBJ2-2 TRBV7-3 TGTGCCAGTTCGGAGTTCCGAGGGCCCGGGGAGCTGTTTTTT CASSEFRGPGELFF
NA NA TRBJ2-4 TRBV7-3 TGTGCCAGCAGCTTTGCGTCAGGGGCCTTTCAGTACTTC CASSFASGAFQYF
NA NA TRBJ2-1 TRBV28 TGTGCCAGCAGTCCTCTCTACAGAGCCTACAATGAGCAGTTCTTC CASSPLYRAYNEQFF
NA once TRBJ2-1 TRBV6-1 TGTGCCAGCGGAGGGATCTATGAGCAGTTCTTC CASGGIYEQFF
TRBD1 once TRBJ2-3 TRBV19 TGTGCCAGTAGTCCGGGACAGGGTTCAGATACGCAGTATTTT CASSPGQGSDTQYF
NA NA TRBJ1-2 TRBV15 TGTGCCACCAGCAGAGAGTATATTAGTTGGGGGCAAGCTAACTATGGCTACACCTTC CATSREYISWGQANYGYTF
TRBD2 NA TRBJ2-1 TRBV7-3 TGTGCCAGCAGCTCCCTAGCGGGAGCCTACAATGAGCAGTTCTTC CASSSLAGAYNEQFF
TRBD1 once TRBJ1-2 TRBV10-3 TGTGCCATCAGTAGAGACAGGGATGGCTACACCTTC CAISRDRDGYTF
TRBD2 NA TRBJ2-1 TRBV7-9 TGTGCCAGCAGCTCCCGGGGGGAGGGGAATGAGCAGTTCTTC CASSSRGEGNEQFF
TRBD2 NA TRBJ2-7 TRBV5-6 TGTGCCAGCAGCTTGGGCGGCGGGGGACTCTACGAGCAGTACTTC CASSLGGGGLYEQYF
NA NA TRBJ1-1 TRBV6-1 TGTGCCAGCAGTGACAGGGGTACTGAAGCTTTCTTT CASSDRGTEAFF